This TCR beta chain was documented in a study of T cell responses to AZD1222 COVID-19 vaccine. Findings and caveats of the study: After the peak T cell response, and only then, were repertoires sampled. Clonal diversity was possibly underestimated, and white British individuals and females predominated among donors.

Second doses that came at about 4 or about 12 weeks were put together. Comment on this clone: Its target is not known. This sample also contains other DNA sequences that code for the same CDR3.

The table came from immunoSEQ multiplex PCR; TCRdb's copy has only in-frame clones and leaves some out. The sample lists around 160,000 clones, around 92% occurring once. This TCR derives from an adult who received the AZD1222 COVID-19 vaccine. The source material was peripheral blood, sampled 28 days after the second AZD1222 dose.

The CDR3 bases are TGCGCCAGCAGCTTGGCCCTTAACTATGGCTACACCTTC. This codes for CASSLALNYGYTF. This chain uses TRBV5-1 with TRBJ1-2, with D uncertain. Germline CDR1 reads SGHRS; CDR2 reads YFSETQ. The CDR3 sequence is 13 residues long. The V end was cut by 0 bases, the J end by 1 base, with 4 bases between. Supplemented by reference TRBV5-1 and TRBJ1-2, the full variable domain reads KAGVTQTPRYLIKTRGQQVTLSCSPISGHRSVSWYQQTPGQGLQFLFEYFSETQRNKGNFPGRFSGRQFSNSRSEMNVSTLELGDSALYLCASSLALNYGYTFGSGTRLTVV.